This T cell receptor beta chain was retrieved from a study of early T cells in non-severe SARS-CoV-2 infection. Study-level background: The chains were unpaired, and the sequenced material was bulk RNA from unsorted whole blood. Study results and caveats: Matching results from VDJdb favored anti-spike CD8 responses, leaving private and CD4 specificities undetected.

CDR3 length: 15 residues. The V end was cut by 2 bases, the J end by 0 bases, with 10 bases between. Ten or more counts support this clonotype. Its specificity is unknown. Unique molecular identifiers were affixed to single, distinct cDNA molecules. In TCRdb, the 5' RACE reads were re-called with MiXCR into one record per CDR3 protein. Here the sample spans approximately 49,000 distinct CDR3 sequences, about 12% being singletons. The TCR was taken from an adult who was a healthcare worker with PCR-confirmed SARS-CoV-2 infection or an uninfected control (not recorded which). The sequenced material came from whole blood. This chain links TRBV12-3 or TRBV12-4 with TRBJ1-1; D call uncertain. CDR3 in DNA: TGTGCCAGCAGTTTATCCCCCAGCTTGAACACTGAAGCTTTCTTT. Protein sequence: CASSLSPSLNTEAFF.